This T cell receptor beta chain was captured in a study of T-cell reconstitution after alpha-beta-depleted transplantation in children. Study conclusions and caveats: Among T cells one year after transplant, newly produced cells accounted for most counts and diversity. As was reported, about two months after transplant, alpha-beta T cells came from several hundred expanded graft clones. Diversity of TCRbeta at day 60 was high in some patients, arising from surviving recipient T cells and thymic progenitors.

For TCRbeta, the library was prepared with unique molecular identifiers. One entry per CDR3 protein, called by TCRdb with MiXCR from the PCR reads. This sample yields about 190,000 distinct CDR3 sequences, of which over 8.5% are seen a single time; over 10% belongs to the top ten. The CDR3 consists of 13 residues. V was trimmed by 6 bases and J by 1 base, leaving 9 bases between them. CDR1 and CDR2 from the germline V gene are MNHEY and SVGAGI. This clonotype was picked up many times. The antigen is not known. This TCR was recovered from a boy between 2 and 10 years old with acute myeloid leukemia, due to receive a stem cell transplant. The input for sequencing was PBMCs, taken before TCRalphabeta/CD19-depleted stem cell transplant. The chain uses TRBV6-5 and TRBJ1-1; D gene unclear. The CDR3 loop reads CASRRLKNTEAFF. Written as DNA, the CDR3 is TGTGCCAGCAGACGCCTCAAGAACACTGAAGCTTTCTTT.